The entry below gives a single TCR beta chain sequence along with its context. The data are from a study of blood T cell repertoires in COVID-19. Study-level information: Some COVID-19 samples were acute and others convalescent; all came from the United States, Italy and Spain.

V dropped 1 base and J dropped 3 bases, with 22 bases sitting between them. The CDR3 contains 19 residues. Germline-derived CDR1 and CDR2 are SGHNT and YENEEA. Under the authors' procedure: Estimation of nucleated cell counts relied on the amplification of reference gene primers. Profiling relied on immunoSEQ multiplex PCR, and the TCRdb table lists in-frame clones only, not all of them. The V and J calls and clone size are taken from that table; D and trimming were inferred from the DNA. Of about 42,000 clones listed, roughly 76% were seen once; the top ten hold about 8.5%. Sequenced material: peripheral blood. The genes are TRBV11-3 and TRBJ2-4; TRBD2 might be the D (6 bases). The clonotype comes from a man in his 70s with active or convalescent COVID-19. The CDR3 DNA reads TGTGCCAGCAGCTTAGCCTCGGGGAGGACACCGGGTGGCAAAAACATTCAGTACTTC. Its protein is CASSLASGRTPGGKNIQYF.